This entry lists 18 T cell receptor beta chains sequenced from one sample in a study of early T cells in non-severe SARS-CoV-2 infection. MiXCR, applied by TCRdb to the 5' RACE reads, yields one record per CDR3 protein. The repertoire holds approximately 58,000 distinct CDR3 sequences, with 6.2% as singletons. Sequencing was performed on whole blood. The receptors derive from an adult who was a healthcare worker with PCR-confirmed SARS-CoV-2 infection or an uninfected control (not recorded which).

This clonotype was seen many times. The chain is built from TRBV7-7 and TRBJ2-5; 11 nucleotides align to TRBD1. Trimming cost V 4 bases and J 4 bases; bases outside gene matches: 2. CDR1 SSHAT and CDR2 FNYEAQ come from the germline V gene (reference sequence). The CDR3 totals 14 residues. CDR3 amino acids: CASSSGTGGETQYF. The CDR3 DNA follows: TGTGCCAGCAGCTCCGGGACAGGGGGAGAGACCCAGTACTTC.

A few counts support this clonotype. This sequence joins TRBV5-5 and TRBJ2-1, with D uncertain. Per germline, CDR1 SGHKS and CDR2 YYEKEE (reference sequence). V was pared by 1 base and J by 5 bases, with 13 bases between. The CDR3 is made up of 15 amino acids. CDR3 amino acids: CASSLSRVLHNEQFF. The DNA of the CDR3 is TGTGCCAGCAGCTTGAGTAGGGTCTTGCACAATGAGCAGTTCTTC.

This clonotype was seen repeatedly, ten times or more. The J gene is TRBJ2-1, the V gene TRBV12-3 or TRBV12-4; D possibly corresponds to TRBD2 (6 bases). The CDR3 contains 13 residues. Trimming cost V 8 bases and J 6 bases, with 14 bases left between them. The CDR3 protein is CASLWTTVNEQFF. The CDR3, as DNA: TGTGCCAGCTTGTGGACTACAGTCAATGAGCAGTTCTTC.

This clonotype was seen many times. The chain combines TRBV27 with TRBJ2-1, with unresolved D. CDR3 length equals 15 residues. CDR1 and CDR2 (germline): MNHEY, SMNVEV (reference sequence). V was shortened by 5 bases and J by 0 bases, with 11 bases between the two germline ends. For the CDR3, the DNA is TGTGCCAGCAGTCAAACCCGACGCTCCTACAATGAGCAGTTCTTC. Translation: CASSQTRRSYNEQFF.

This chain links TRBV5-1 with TRBJ2-1, with TRBD2 matching 8 bases. V lost 7 bases to trimming and J lost 8 bases; unmatched junction nucleotides: 11. The CDR3 is 14 residues long. The germline V gene encodes CDR1 SGHRS and CDR2 YFSETQ. The CDR3 protein is CASGRGGSSHEQFF. The CDR3 DNA follows: TGCGCCAGCGGACGGGGGGGCTCCTCTCATGAGCAGTTCTTC.

This chain links TRBV7-3 with TRBJ2-5; a weak D match, TRBD2 (6 bases). The CDR3 covers 17 residues. The germline V gene encodes CDR1 SGHTA and CDR2 FQGTGA. The V and J ends lost 5 bases and 0 bases respectively, with 19 bases between them. Written as DNA, the CDR3 is TGTGCCAGCAGCCCCGGGGAATCGACTAGATACCAAGAGACCCAGTACTTC. Its protein is CASSPGESTRYQETQYF.

This clonotype was seen repeatedly, ten times or more. The rearrangement links TRBV6-1 to TRBJ2-2; 7 bases fit TRBD1. The V gene's germline CDR1 is MNHNS and CDR2 SASEGT. The CDR3 has 13 residues. With V trimmed by 6 bases and J by 6 bases, 4 bases remained unmatched. For the CDR3, the DNA is TGTGCCAGCAGGAAAGGACAGGCCGGGGAGCTGTTTTTT. It codes for CASRKGQAGELFF.

This clonotype was seen a few times. The chain employs TRBV3-1 and TRBJ1-1; D call uncertain. There are 13 residues in the CDR3. Germline CDR1 reads LGHDT; CDR2 reads YNNKEL (reference sequence). V was cut by 0 bases and J by 11 bases, with 13 bases left in between. The CDR3 sequence: CASSQDFLRSAFF. The CDR3 nucleotides read TGTGCCAGCAGCCAAGATTTTCTCAGGTCGGCTTTCTTT. The whole variable domain, remainder taken from reference TRBV3-1 and TRBJ1-1, is DTAVSQTPKYLVTQMGNDKSIKCEQNLGHDTMYWYKQDSKKFLKIMFSYNNKELIINETVPNRFSPKSPDKAHLNLHINSLELGDSAVYFCASSQDFLRSAFFGQGTRLTVV.

This clonotype was seen repeatedly, ten times or more. The genes are TRBV29-1 and TRBJ2-1; a weak D match, TRBD1 (6 bases). V dropped 0 bases and J dropped 8 bases, with 17 bases sitting between them. The germline gives CDR1 SQVTM, CDR2 ANQGSEA. The CDR3 length is 15 residues. CDR3 amino acids: CSVEEGGQGSDEQFF. The CDR3 DNA follows: TGCAGCGTTGAAGAGGGTGGGCAGGGGTCCGATGAGCAGTTCTTC.

In its sample, this clonotype was seen many times. The chain has TRBV6-6 and TRBJ2-5; D is undetermined. The V gene's germline CDR1 is MNHNY and CDR2 SVGAGI (reference sequence). The CDR3 totals 12 residues. The V gene lost 6 bases and the J gene lost 4 bases, with 9 bases spanning the gap. CDR3 DNA: TGTGCCAGCAGCCCGGGCGGAGAGACCCAGTACTTC. This gives the protein CASSPGGETQYF.

This clonotype came up many times. J is TRBJ2-7 and V is TRBV5-1; D unresolved. CDR1 and CDR2 from the germline V gene are SGHRS and YFSETQ. Trimming cost V 1 base and J 3 bases, with 5 bases left between them. This CDR3 is built from 12 residues. In nucleotides, the CDR3 is TGCGCCAGCAGCTTGAACAGCTACGAGCAGTACTTC. It yields the protein CASSLNSYEQYF.

Only a few counts were recorded for this clonotype. The genes are TRBV7-2 and TRBJ2-3; D may be TRBD2 (5 bases). Per the germline V gene, CDR1 is SGHTA and CDR2 is FQGNSA. V was clipped by 1 base and J by 2 bases, with 16 bases between them. The CDR3 is 17 residues long. CDR3 DNA sequence: TGTGCCAGCAGCTTAGGGGTTGGGCAGCGGTCCACAGATACGCAGTATTTT. Translated: CASSLGVGQRSTDTQYF.

This clonotype has ten or more counts. V usage is TRBV6-5 and J usage is TRBJ1-6; no definite D call. Germline V gives CDR1 MNHEY, CDR2 SVGAGI. V was pared by 2 bases and J by 7 bases, with 12 bases between. The CDR3 runs 15 residues. CDR3 DNA sequence: TGTGCCAGCAGTTACGGGCAGCTTCTCAATTCACCCCTCCACTTT. This codes for CASSYGQLLNSPLHF.

This clonotype occurred many times. The chain carries TRBV15 and TRBJ2-2, with D tentatively TRBD1 (5 bases). Per the germline V gene, CDR1 is LNHNV and CDR2 is YYDKDF (reference sequence). The CDR3 extends over 15 amino acids. Trimming took off 6 bases at V and 3 bases at J, with 14 bases between the two ends. The CDR3 protein is CATRGLGSDTGELFF. In DNA, the CDR3 is TGTGCCACCAGGGGGCTGGGGTCGGACACCGGGGAGCTGTTTTTT.

This clonotype was found many times. The V and J genes are TRBV19 and TRBJ1-1; D is perhaps TRBD1 (5 bases). The length of the CDR3 is 11 residues. Trimming left V 6 bases short and J 11 bases short, with 13 bases between. Germline V gives CDR1 LNHDA, CDR2 SQIVND (reference sequence). The CDR3: CASRNGGEAFF. DNA of the CDR3: TGTGCCAGTAGGAACGGGGGTGAGGCTTTCTTT.

The chain has TRBV20-1 and TRBJ2-7; unclear D gene. CDR1 and CDR2 (germline): DFQATT, SNEGSKA (reference sequence). Trimming took off 7 bases at V and 5 bases at J, with 12 bases between the two ends. This CDR3 is 11 amino acids long. This CDR3 is CSGKGWNEQYF. In DNA, the CDR3 is TGCAGTGGGAAGGGTTGGAACGAGCAGTACTTC.

This clonotype was picked up many times. The chain has TRBV20-1 and TRBJ2-3; a weak D match, TRBD2 (6 bases). Trimming pared 6 bases from V and 0 bases from J, leaving 16 bases between. Germline values: CDR1 DFQATT, CDR2 SNEGSKA (reference sequence). CDR3 size: 15 residues. CDR3 sequence (DNA): TGCAGTGCCCCCGGTCGGGGGACTAGCACAGATACGCAGTATTTT. Its translation: CSAPGRGTSTDTQYF.

This clonotype was detected ten times or more. The rearrangement uses TRBV11-2 and TRBJ2-1; 7 bases fit TRBD1. The CDR3 contains 12 residues. V trimming: 4 bases; J trimming: 13 bases; junction bases outside the gene matches: 7. Germline values: CDR1 SGHAT, CDR2 FQNNGV. CDR3 protein: CASSSLGQRQFF. CDR3 DNA: TGTGCCAGCAGCTCCCTGGGACAGCGTCAGTTCTTC.